This record covers a single T cell receptor (beta chain). This clonotype was found many times. No antigen is known for it. No quality values exist for individual bases; no much larger clone is one base distant. The germline V gene (reference sequence) specifies SGHAT as CDR1 and FQDESV as CDR2. Trimming costs V 3 bases and J 3 bases, and their ends lie 11 bases apart. The CDR3 covers 14 residues, taking in both the cysteine and the phenylalanine. CDR3 DNA is the only sequence kept; it has 42 bases, read in frame from the first base. The data were obtained in a study of T cells in Graves' hyperthyroidism and ophthalmopathy (dated by TCRdb to between 2018 and 2021). Broadly, across the study: TCR V-J signatures able to tell the groups apart were searched for in a discovery cohort of some 100 patients, of whom more than 40 had Graves' ophthalmopathy and 55 to 65 had stable Graves' hyperthyroidism. In several Graves' hyperthyroidism patients, the study also compared T-cell repertoires from thyroid tissue with T-cell repertoires from blood. The approximately 100 discovery patients were randomly split 7:3 into training and test sets. Once sampling was done, hyperthyroidism patients were given methimazole at a starting dose of 30 mg daily, whereas ophthalmopathy patients were given high-dose intravenous methylprednisolone. Prospective prediction of ophthalmopathy was tested in an independent validation cohort of 18 to 20 hyperthyroidism patients and 17 patients who later progressed to ophthalmopathy. The paper reports TCR Vbeta CDR3 sequencing of more than 120 peripheral blood samples: 40 or so ophthalmopathy, about 75 hyperthyroidism and approximately 17 progressor patients.

Results the study describes overall, beyond this receptor: In validation, the model predicted progression to ophthalmopathy a median of approximately 6.3 months before onset, with approximately 70% sensitivity and roughly 72% specificity. Sample size was not statistically predetermined, and investigators were not blinded to group allocation. A model built on a 13 V-J signature distinguished ophthalmopathy from stable hyperthyroidism, reaching about 88% sensitivity and approximately 81% specificity in cross-validation and 80%/75% in testing. Most expanded thyroid clonotypes (frequency above 0.001) were also detected in blood, a finding suggesting that blood repertoires may reflect thyroid immune responses.

Exclusion was applied to patients with uncontrolled infections, other autoimmune diseases, pregnancy or lactation. Diagnoses were established on the basis of clinical symptoms, serum thyroxine and TRAb, thyroid ultrasound, and orbital computed tomography. Total RNA was extracted with Trizol reagent, and quality was checked on an Agilent 2100 Bioanalyzer. The TCR beta CDR3 regions were amplified from the RNA transcripts. The TCR CDR3 was subjected to a first round of RT-PCR using the HTBI primer set and the Qiagen OneStep RT-PCR kit. A second multiplex PCR round built the libraries, followed by size selection and purification. The libraries were sequenced on an Illumina HiSeq2000 using paired-end 100 bp reads. Processing in the source paper ran as follows. SOAPnuke was used to process the raw data, with reads discarded if the reads contained adapters or uncalled bases, had a mean Phred below 15, or lacked an exact constant-primer or identifier match. High-quality paired reads were merged with COPE v1.2.5, and unique nucleotide sequences were defined as clonotypes. MiTCR v1.1 was used to align the clonotypes against IMGT TRBV, TRBD and TRBJ reference segments. The analysis was restricted to V-J combinations with a frequency above 0.0001, which together covered about 99% of the repertoires. The TCS score was defined as F50 (clonal expansion) divided by E x V (chaos), with BLOSUM62-based TCRdist calculated between CDR3 peptides within each V-J. Welch's t-statistics and random forest reduced fewer than 600 V-J features to about 13, which were used in a naive Bayes classifier (R e1071). Thyroid-blood repertoire similarity was quantified with the Morisita-Horn index. TCRdb reprocessing: public reads trimmed at Q25 with fastp, clones called with MiXCR, in-frame beta chains kept. Each entry merges the rows of one CDR3 protein and shows their most common DNA and genes. Here the V and J calls rest on TCRdb's processing, not on the authors' analysis. This sample comprises a few hundred thousand distinct CDR3 sequences, over 45% of them detected only once. Jointly, the top ten make up about two fifths of the sample.

The TCR was taken from an adult woman with Graves' disease, either hyperthyroidism or ophthalmopathy (not recorded which). Recombination joined TRBV11-1 with TRBJ1-1; a tentative D match to TRBD1 spans 5 bases. The source material was peripheral blood or thyroid tissue (not recorded which). The bases are TGTGCCAGCAGCTTCGTGAAGGGGCACACTGAAGCTTTCTTT. Its product reads: CASSFVKGHTEAFF. With the rest looked up from the reference TRBV11-1 and TRBJ1-1 genes rather than sequenced, the full variable domain is EAEVAQSPRYKITEKSQAVAFWCDPISGHATLYWYRQILGQGPELLVQFQDESVVDDSQLPKDRFSAERLKGVDSTLKIQPAELGDSAMYLCASSFVKGHTEAFFGQGTRLTVV.